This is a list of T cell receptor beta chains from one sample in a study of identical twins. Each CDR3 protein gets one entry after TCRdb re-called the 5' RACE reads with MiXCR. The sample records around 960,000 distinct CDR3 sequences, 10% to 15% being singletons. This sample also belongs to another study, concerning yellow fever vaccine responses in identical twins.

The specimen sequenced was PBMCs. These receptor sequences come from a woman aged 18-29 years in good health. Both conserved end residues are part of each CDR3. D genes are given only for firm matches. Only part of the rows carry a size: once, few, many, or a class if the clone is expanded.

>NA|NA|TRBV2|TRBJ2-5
CASWGRSTSETQYF
TGTGCCAGCTGGGGTAGGAGTACCTCAGAGACCCAGTACTTC
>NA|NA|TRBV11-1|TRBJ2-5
CASSFAGAPQETQYF
TGTGCCAGCAGCTTCGCAGGGGCCCCCCAAGAGACCCAGTACTTC
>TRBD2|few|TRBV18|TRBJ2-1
CASSPPLAGGYNEQFF
TGTGCCAGCTCACCGCCACTAGCGGGAGGCTACAATGAGCAGTTCTTC
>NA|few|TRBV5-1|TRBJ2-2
CASSLMQGGTGELFF
TGCGCCAGCAGCTTGATGCAGGGGGGCACCGGGGAGCTGTTTTTT
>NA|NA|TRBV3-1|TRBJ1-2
CASSHNEDYGYTF
TGTGCCAGCAGCCACAATGAGGACTATGGCTACACCTTC
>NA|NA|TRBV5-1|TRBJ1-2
CASSTAGTPYGYTF
TGCGCCAGCAGCACAGCCGGGACACCCTATGGCTACACCTTC
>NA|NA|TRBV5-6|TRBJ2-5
CASSLVERVQETQYF
TGTGCCAGCAGCTTGGTAGAGAGGGTCCAAGAGACCCAGTACTTC
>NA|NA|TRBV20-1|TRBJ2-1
CSARDSRTRSYNEQFF
TGCAGTGCTAGAGACTCCCGGACTCGCTCCTACAATGAGCAGTTCTTC
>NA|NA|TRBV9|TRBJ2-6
CASSGGLLSGANVLTF
TGTGCCAGCAGCGGAGGACTGCTCTCTGGGGCCAACGTCCTGACTTTC
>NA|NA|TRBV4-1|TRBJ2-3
CATTLGATRTDTQYF
TGCGCCACCACTTTGGGGGCTACCCGGACAGATACGCAGTATTTT
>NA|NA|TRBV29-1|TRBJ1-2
CSVDPSGGYGYTF
TGCAGCGTTGATCCTTCTGGAGGGTATGGCTACACCTTC
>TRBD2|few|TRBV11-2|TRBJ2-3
CASSLPRGRARLTDTQYF
TGTGCCAGCAGCTTACCTCGGGGGAGGGCCAGACTTACAGATACGCAGTATTTT
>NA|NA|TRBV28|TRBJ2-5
CASSPWSGSQETQYF
TGTGCCAGCAGTCCTTGGTCCGGGAGCCAAGAGACCCAGTACTTC
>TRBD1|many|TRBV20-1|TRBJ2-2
CSARGYGQGDTGELFF
TGCAGTGCTAGAGGATACGGACAGGGCGACACCGGGGAGCTGTTTTTT
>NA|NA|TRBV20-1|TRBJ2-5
CSATPGGAFETQYF
TGCAGTGCTACCCCAGGGGGGGCTTTTGAGACCCAGTACTTC
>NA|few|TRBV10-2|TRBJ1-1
CASTTSLRGGRMNTEAFF
TGCGCCAGCACTACATCCCTGCGGGGTGGAAGAATGAACACTGAAGCTTTCTTT
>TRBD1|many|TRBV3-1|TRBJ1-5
CASSDRGSNQPQHF
TGTGCCAGCAGCGACAGGGGAAGCAATCAGCCCCAGCATTTT
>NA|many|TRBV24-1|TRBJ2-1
CATSDLVRYNEQFF
TGTGCCACCAGTGATTTGGTCAGATACAATGAGCAGTTCTTC
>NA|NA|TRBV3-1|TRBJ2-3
CASSSRQGGRQYF
TGTGCCAGCAGCTCGAGACAAGGGGGACGGCAGTATTTT
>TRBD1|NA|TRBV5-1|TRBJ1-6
CASSLETGERSPLHF
TGCGCCAGCAGCTTGGAGACAGGGGAAAGGTCACCCCTCCACTTT
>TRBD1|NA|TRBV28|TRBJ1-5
CASTAPGGGGWSNQPQHF
TGTGCCAGCACCGCTCCAGGGGGCGGGGGTTGGAGCAATCAGCCCCAGCATTTT
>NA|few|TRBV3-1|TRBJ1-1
CASSFREGMNTEAFF
TGTGCCAGCAGTTTCAGGGAGGGTATGAACACTGAAGCTTTCTTT
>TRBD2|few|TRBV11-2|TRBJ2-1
CASSLVWGGGITYNEQFF
TGTGCCAGCAGCTTAGTCTGGGGGGGAGGAATCACCTACAATGAGCAGTTCTTC
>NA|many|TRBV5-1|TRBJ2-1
CASSHELYNEQFF
TGCGCCAGCAGCCATGAGCTATACAATGAGCAGTTCTTC
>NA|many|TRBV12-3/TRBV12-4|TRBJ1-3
CASSWDLLKNTIYF
TGTGCCAGCAGTTGGGACCTCCTCAAAAACACCATATATTTT
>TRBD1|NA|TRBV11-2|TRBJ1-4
CASSTGRDSGNEKLFF
TGTGCCAGCAGCACAGGGCGGGACAGCGGTAATGAAAAACTGTTTTTT
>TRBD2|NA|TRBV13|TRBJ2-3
CASSALAVRDTQYF
TGTGCCAGCAGCGCCCTAGCGGTTCGAGATACGCAGTATTTT
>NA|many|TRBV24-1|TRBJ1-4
CATSDSTGYQTNEKLFF
TGTGCCACCAGTGATAGTACAGGCTACCAAACTAATGAAAAACTGTTTTTT
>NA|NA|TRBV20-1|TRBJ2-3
CSARVSTAFTDTQYF
TGCAGTGCTAGGGTATCCACAGCCTTCACAGATACGCAGTATTTT
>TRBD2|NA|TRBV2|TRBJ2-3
CASSRRGGSSDTQYF
TGTGCCAGCAGCCGACGGGGCGGGAGCTCAGATACGCAGTATTTT
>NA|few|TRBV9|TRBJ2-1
CASSVSGSHNEQFF
TGTGCCAGCAGCGTATCGGGGTCCCACAATGAGCAGTTCTTC
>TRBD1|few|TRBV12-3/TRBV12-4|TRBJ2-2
CASSLTGTGIGTGELFF
TGTGCCAGCAGCCTAACCGGGACAGGGATCGGAACCGGGGAGCTGTTTTTT
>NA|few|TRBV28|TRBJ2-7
CASSFMADSSYEQYF
TGTGCCAGCAGTTTTATGGCGGATAGCTCCTACGAGCAGTACTTC
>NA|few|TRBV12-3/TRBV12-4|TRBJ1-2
CASAPDYGYTF
TGTGCCAGCGCCCCAGACTATGGCTACACCTTC
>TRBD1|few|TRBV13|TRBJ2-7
CASSSGTGVVEQYF
TGTGCCAGCAGTTCCGGGACAGGGGTCGTCGAGCAGTACTTC
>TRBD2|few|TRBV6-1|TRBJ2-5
CASSDLAGGPEETQYF
TGTGCCAGCAGTGATCTAGCGGGGGGGCCTGAGGAGACCCAGTACTTC
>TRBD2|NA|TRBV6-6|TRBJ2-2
CVSSYSAGGRTGELFF
TGTGTCAGCAGTTACTCTGCGGGGGGGCGGACCGGGGAGCTGTTTTTT
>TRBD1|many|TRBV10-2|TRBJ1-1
CASSDGTGNADTEAFF
TGCGCCAGCAGTGACGGGACAGGGAATGCGGACACTGAAGCTTTCTTT
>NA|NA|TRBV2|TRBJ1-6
CASRAGTRTNSPLHF
TGTGCCAGCAGAGCCGGGACAAGGACTAATTCACCCCTCCACTTT
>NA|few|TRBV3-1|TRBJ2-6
CASSPRSLGAGANVLTF
TGTGCCAGCAGCCCCAGATCCCTGGGCGCTGGGGCCAACGTCCTGACTTTC
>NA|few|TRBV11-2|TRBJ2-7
CASTRSRDLYSYEQYF
TGTGCCAGCACCCGAAGCCGAGACCTTTACTCCTACGAGCAGTACTTC
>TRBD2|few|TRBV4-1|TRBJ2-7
CASSQEGGSGEPYEQYF
TGCGCCAGCAGCCAAGAAGGAGGTAGCGGGGAGCCCTACGAGCAGTACTTC
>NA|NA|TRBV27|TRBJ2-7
CASSSEGPKYEQYF
TGTGCCAGCAGTTCCGAGGGGCCCAAATACGAGCAGTACTTC
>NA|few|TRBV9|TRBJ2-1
CASSVEGFGNEQFF
TGTGCCAGCAGCGTAGAAGGGTTTGGCAATGAGCAGTTCTTC
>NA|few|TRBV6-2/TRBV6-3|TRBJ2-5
CASSYSNLAETQYF
TGTGCCAGCAGTTACTCGAACCTAGCCGAGACCCAGTACTTC